These T cell receptor beta chains were read from a single sample in a study of T cells in Graves' hyperthyroidism and ophthalmopathy. TCRdb passed the multiplex PCR reads through MiXCR, listing each CDR3 protein once. The table lists more than 300,000 distinct CDR3 sequences, approximately 17% of them singletons. The specimen was blood. These receptors came from a man younger than 35 with Graves' ophthalmopathy. The conserved cysteine and the conserved F or W are not part of the CDR3 here.

j_call v_call cdr3_aa
TRBJ2-5 TRBV12-3/TRBV12-4 ASSLQGAVGETQY
TRBJ2-2 TRBV24-1 ATSPTPGTGGKGTGELF
TRBJ2-2 TRBV24-1 ATQARSGELF
TRBJ2-2 TRBV5-1 ASSLTGGSNTGELF
TRBJ2-1 TRBV11-2 ASSPRGTNGGYEQF
TRBJ2-1 TRBV3-1 ASSPGLEDNEQF
TRBJ1-6 TRBV4-2 ASSQGDPEWGSPLH
TRBJ2-5 TRBV15 TTSREETQY
TRBJ1-5 TRBV6-5 ASSYSNNQDQPQH
TRBJ1-5 TRBV4-1 ASSQDETVNQPQH
TRBJ2-1 TRBV14 ASSQVGYSSYNEQF
TRBJ2-2 TRBV20-1 SAGQGALWTGELF
TRBJ2-3 TRBV4-1 ASSQEGPGFTDTQY
TRBJ2-1 TRBV20-1 SARSTRGEYNEQF
TRBJ2-7 TRBV6-1 ASRNRGQGGEQY
TRBJ1-5 TRBV11-3 ASNPRPGTGIYSNQPQH
TRBJ2-2 TRBV7-2 ASSLASTDTGELF
TRBJ2-1 TRBV3-1 ASSQERARDEQF